This T cell receptor (beta chain) was captured by sequencing in a study of technical replicates of blood from several donors. The assay was immunoSEQ multiplex PCR, and TCRdb's table has in-frame clones only and misses some. The data contain approximately 59,000 clones, about 90% of them singletons. This CDR3 contains 15 residues. Between the trimmed V and J ends, which lost 5 bases and 4 bases, there was a span of 14 bases. Germline values: CDR1 SGHTA, CDR2 FQGNSA. Sample: PBMCs. This clonotype originated in a human donor in good health. Some clones in this sample may be carry-over from other donors' samples. The genes are TRBV7-2 and TRBJ1-4; tentatively, D is TRBD1 (5 bases). CDR3 nucleotides: TGTGCCAGCAGCCAAGGACACTTCCTTAATGAAAAACTGTTTTTT. Residues: CASSQGHFLNEKLFF.